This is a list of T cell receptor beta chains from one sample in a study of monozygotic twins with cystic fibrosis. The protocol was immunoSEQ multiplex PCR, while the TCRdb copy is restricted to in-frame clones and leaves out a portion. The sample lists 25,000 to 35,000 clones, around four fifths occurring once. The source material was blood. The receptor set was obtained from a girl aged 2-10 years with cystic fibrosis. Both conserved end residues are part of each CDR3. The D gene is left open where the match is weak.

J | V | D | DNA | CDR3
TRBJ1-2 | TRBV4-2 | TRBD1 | TGTGCCAGCAGCCAAGATTCCGGGACAGGGGCTAACTATGGCTACACCTTC | CASSQDSGTGANYGYTF
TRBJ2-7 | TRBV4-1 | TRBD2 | TGCGCCAGCAGCCAAGACGCTAGCGGGAGAGGGTACGAGCAGTACTTC | CASSQDASGRGYEQYF
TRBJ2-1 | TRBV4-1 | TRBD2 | TGCGCCAGCAGCCAAGTAGCGGGAGAGTGGGATGAGCAGTTCTTC | CASSQVAGEWDEQFF
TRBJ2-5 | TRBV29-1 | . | TGCAGCGTCGCAGGGATGGAAGAGACCCAGTACTTC | CSVAGMEETQYF